This T cell receptor (beta chain) comes out of a study of blood T cell repertoires in COVID-19. Authors' data handling: The assay estimated nucleated cells by amplifying reference gene primers. This table comes from immunoSEQ multiplex PCR, and its TCRdb copy is limited to in-frame clones, with some not included. That table supplies the V and J calls and clone size; D and trimming were determined from the DNA. The table has 350,000 to 400,000 clones, 80% to 95% seen once. Within the 2 weeks before study entry, each person in the exposed group met a COVID-19 case. CDR1 and CDR2 from the germline V gene are SGHTA and FQGNSA. Trimming removed 5 bases at V and 4 bases at J, with 13 bases between. This CDR3 is 14 amino acids long.

The gene calls are TRBV7-2 and TRBJ2-3; perhaps TRBD2 as D (5 bases). The sample was PBMCs or T cells enriched from blood (not recorded which). This clonotype originated in a woman in her forties who had been exposed to COVID-19. The CDR3 DNA reads TGTGCCAGCAGCGAGGGCAGCCCGGCAGATACGCAGTATTTT. It encodes CASSEGSPADTQYF.